This T cell receptor (beta chain) was found in a study of Graves' ophthalmopathy and Graves' hyperthyroidism. Study at large: Researchers obtained peripheral blood at initial diagnosis, before any treatment had begun. Findings of the study overall: It was with roughly 70% sensitivity and around 75% specificity that the model predicted ophthalmopathy progression. The majority of expanded thyroid clonotypes above 0.001 frequency also occurred in blood. Ophthalmopathy and stable hyperthyroidism were discriminated by a 13-signature model, with roughly 90% sensitivity and under 84% specificity.

There are a few counts of this clonotype. As yet, its antigen is unknown. Germline CDR1 and CDR2: SGDLS and YYNGEE. Deletions cut 7 bases from V and 6 bases from J, with 19 bases between. This CDR3 region has 14 residues. TCR beta CDR3 regions were amplified from RNA transcripts. First-round RT-PCR with HTBI primers preceded a second-round multiplex PCR. TCRdb reprocessed the multiplex PCR reads with MiXCR, giving one entry per CDR3 protein. This sample has roughly 420,000 distinct CDR3 sequences, with approximately 21% found just once. Sample: peripheral blood. The TCR comes from a woman between 18 and 29 years old with stable Graves' hyperthyroidism. The chain carries TRBV9 and TRBJ1-2; unclear D gene. CDR3 residues: CASSPDIGTDGYTF. As DNA, the CDR3 is TGTGCCAGCTCCCCAGATATTGGAACGGATGGCTACACCTTC.